This TCR beta chain was sequenced during a study of T cell changes during pregnancy in multiple sclerosis. Assay: immunoSEQ multiplex PCR; the TCRdb copy retains only in-frame clones and omits some. Among about 68,000 clones listed, just over 90% were seen once. The CDR3 is 17 amino acids. V shed 3 bases, J shed 5 bases, and the junction held 10 bases outside the gene matches. The V gene's germline CDR1 is MGHDK and CDR2 SYGVNS. This chain joins TRBV25-1 and TRBJ2-1; 10 bases match TRBD2. The sample here was peripheral blood, taken in the third trimester of pregnancy. This receptor was taken from a female donor with multiple sclerosis, enrolled in a pregnancy study. CDR3 in amino acids: CASSDGPPSGRDNEQFF. The CDR3 bases are TGTGCCAGCAGTGATGGGCCCCCTAGCGGGAGAGACAATGAGCAGTTCTTC. Full variable domain (remainder filled in from reference TRBV25-1 and TRBJ2-1): EADIYQTPRYLVIGTGKKITLECSQTMGHDKMYWYQQDPGMELHLIHYSYGVNSTEKGDLSSESTVSRIRTEHFPLTLESARPSHTSQYLCASSDGPPSGRDNEQFFGPGTRLTVL.